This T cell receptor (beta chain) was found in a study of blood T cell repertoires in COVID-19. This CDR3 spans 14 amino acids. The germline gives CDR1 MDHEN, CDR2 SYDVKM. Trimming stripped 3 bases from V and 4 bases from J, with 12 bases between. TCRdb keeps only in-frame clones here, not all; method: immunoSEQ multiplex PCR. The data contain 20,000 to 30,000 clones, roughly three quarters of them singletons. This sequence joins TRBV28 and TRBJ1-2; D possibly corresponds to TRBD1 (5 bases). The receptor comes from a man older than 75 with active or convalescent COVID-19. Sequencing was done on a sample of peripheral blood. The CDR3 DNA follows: TGTGCCAGCAGTTTGGGTGGGCAGGGCTATGGCTACACCTTC. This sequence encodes CASSLGGQGYGYTF.